This TCR beta chain was sequenced for a study of blood T cells in healthy people across ages. This clonotype was seen a few times. A J-beta primer mix and a sample-barcoded 5' primer were used in a second PCR of roughly 6 to 12 cycles. MiXCR, applied by TCRdb to the 5' RACE reads, yields one record per CDR3 protein. Counted here are 850,000 to 1,100,000 distinct CDR3 sequences, roughly two fifths occurring once; the ten biggest clones make up 13%. This CDR3 contains 17 residues. Germline assignment: CDR1 SEHNR and CDR2 FQNEAQ (reference sequence). Trimming at V came to 6 bases and at J to 2 bases, leaving 11 bases not matched to a gene.

This chain uses TRBV7-9 with TRBJ2-3; 10 nucleotides match TRBD2. The sequenced material came from blood. The source is a young man in good health. CDR3 nucleotide sequence: TGTGCCAGCAGTCACCCTACTAGCGGGGACTACACAGATACGCAGTATTTT. It specifies CASSHPTSGDYTDTQYF.